The 17 T cell receptor beta chains reported below all come from one sample, sequenced in a study of blood T cell repertoires in COVID-19. Profiling relied on immunoSEQ multiplex PCR, and the TCRdb table lists in-frame clones only, not all of them. The table records a few hundred thousand clones, approximately 83% of them present only once. Sequenced input: PBMCs or T cells enriched from blood (not recorded which). These receptors originate from a man in his thirties or forties who had recovered from COVID-19.

This sequence joins TRBV21-1 and TRBJ1-2; the D segment call TRBD1 is taken from the table without a DNA check. TRBV21-1 corresponds to a pseudogene. The CDR3 runs to 17 residues. This CDR3 is CASSRRSRTGALDGYTF. The CDR3 region has the DNA TGTGCCAGCAGCAGACGTTCGCGGACAGGGGCTTTGGATGGCTACACCTTC.

The V and J genes are TRBV7-8 and TRBJ2-7; 9 bases fit TRBD2. The CDR3 is made up of 17 amino acids. Germline lookup yields CDR1 SGHVS and CDR2 FQNEAQ. V lost 2 bases and J lost 2; bases outside the gene matches: 10. The CDR3 loop is CASSLFSGGAGTYEQYF. Written as DNA, the CDR3 is TGTGCCAGCAGCTTATTTAGCGGGGGAGCCGGGACCTACGAGCAGTACTTC. The full variable domain, rest sourced from reference TRBV7-8 and TRBJ2-7, is GAGVSQSPRYKVAKRGQDVALRCDPISGHVSLFWYQQALGQGPEFLTYFQNEAQLDKSGLPSDRFFAERPEGSVSTLKIQRTQQEDSAVYLCASSLFSGGAGTYEQYFGPGTRLTVT.

This clone occurred once. This chain links TRBV7-6 with TRBJ1-1; D gene ambiguous. CDR1 SGHVS and CDR2 FNYEAQ come from the germline V gene. This CDR3 region has 13 residues. The V gene lost 4 bases and the J gene lost 1 base, with 7 bases spanning the gap. CDR3 loop: CASSSQQNTEAFF. In DNA form, the CDR3 reads TGTGCCAGCAGCTCACAGCAGAACACTGAAGCTTTCTTT.

This clone was seen just once. J is TRBJ1-2 and V is TRBV6-1; D is perhaps TRBD1 (6 bases). The CDR3 is 14 residues long. Looked up from germline, CDR1 is MNHNS and CDR2 is SASEGT. The V and J ends lost 0 bases and 5 bases respectively, with 10 bases between them. The CDR3 loop reads CASSEAETGYGYTF. The CDR3, as DNA: TGTGCCAGCAGTGAAGCAGAAACAGGGTATGGCTACACCTTC.

The chain recombines TRBV5-4 with TRBJ1-1, with 11 nucleotides matching TRBD1. Germline trimming cut 5 bases from V and 4 bases from J; bases unmatched to any gene: 13. There are 17 residues in the CDR3. Germline V lookup: CDR1 SGHNT, CDR2 YYREEE (reference sequence). The CDR3 DNA follows: TGTGCCAGCAGGGAAAGAGCCGGGACAGGGGGACCCACTGAAGCTTTCTTT. It translates to CASRERAGTGGPTEAFF.

The chain has TRBV7-2 and TRBJ2-7; D is undetermined. CDR1 and CDR2 from the germline V gene are SGHTA and FQGNSA. This CDR3 contains 13 residues. Trimming left V 0 bases short and J 7 bases short, with 10 bases between. The CDR3 nucleotides are TGTGCCAGCAGCTTAGCGCTCAGGCAAGAGCAGTACTTC. It specifies CASSLALRQEQYF. The full variable domain, with the rest looked up from reference TRBV7-2 and TRBJ2-7, is GAGVSQSPSNKVTEKGKDVELRCDPISGHTALYWYRQSLGQGLEFLIYFQGNSAPDKSGLPSDRFSAERTGGSVSTLTIQRTQQEDSAVYLCASSLALRQEQYFGPGTRLTVT.

This sequence joins TRBV29-1 and TRBJ2-7, with D perhaps matching TRBD1 (6 bases). The germline CDR1 and CDR2 sequences are SQVTM and ANQGSEA. The CDR3 covers 13 residues. The ends were cut back, 6 bases at V and 6 bases at J, with 18 bases in the middle. DNA for the CDR3: TGCAGCGTGGCCCGGGACACTTCTTCCGAGCAGTACTTC. This codes for CSVARDTSSEQYF.

The rearrangement links TRBV5-4 to TRBJ2-5; TRBD1 matches 7 bases. The germline V gene has CDR1 SGHNT and CDR2 YYREEE (reference sequence). The CDR3 is made up of 17 amino acids. J gave up 6 bases and V 2 bases, and 16 bases lay outside the gene matches. CDR3 coding DNA: TGTGCCAGCAGCTTTCGAGGGGGCTTTAACCGTAACCAGACCCAGTACTTC. Translated: CASSFRGGFNRNQTQYF.

This sequence joins TRBV25-1 and TRBJ2-1; a weak D match, TRBD2 (6 bases). Trimming took 3 bases from V and 4 from J, leaving 16 bases between them. This CDR3 comprises 16 residues. Germline CDR1 and CDR2: MGHDK and SYGVNS. The CDR3 DNA reads as TGTGCCAGCAGTGAGCCCGGGACTGGACTGTACAATGAGCAGTTCTTC. Protein product: CASSEPGTGLYNEQFF.

The V gene is TRBV7-2, the J gene TRBJ1-4, with TRBD1 matching 9 bases. Germline V gene lookup returns CDR1 SGHTA and CDR2 FQGNSA. This CDR3 is 16 amino acids long. Germline trimming cut 3 bases from V and 8 bases from J; bases unmatched to any gene: 10. CDR3 sequence reads: CASSFTPGQGKEKLFF. The CDR3 coding sequence is TGTGCCAGCAGCTTTACCCCGGGACAGGGAAAAGAAAAACTGTTTTTT.

This chain connects TRBV6-2 or TRBV6-3 to TRBJ2-2, with 11 bases aligning to TRBD2. CDR1 is MNHEY and CDR2 is SVGEGT in the germline V gene. The CDR3 sequence is 19 residues long. The V and J ends lost 6 bases and 1 base, in that order; junction bases with no gene match: 13. The CDR3 DNA follows: TGTGCCAGCAGCTCCGGGGCTAGCGGGGGGCCGGGGAACACCGGGGAGCTGTTTTTT. It encodes CASSSGASGGPGNTGELFF.

The chain employs TRBV5-1 and TRBJ2-1; TRBD1 agrees at 8 bases. This CDR3 is built from 16 residues. Germline-derived CDR1 and CDR2 are SGHRS and YFSETQ. J was trimmed by 5 bases and V by 5 bases; bases with no gene match: 12. CDR3 sequence reads: CASSVSGGPTNNEQFF. Here the CDR3 DNA reads TGCGCCAGCAGTGTCTCAGGGGGCCCGACTAACAATGAGCAGTTCTTC.

The chain links TRBV9 to TRBJ2-5; D may be TRBD1 (6 bases). There are 16 residues in the CDR3. Per the germline V gene, CDR1 is SGDLS and CDR2 is YYNGEE. V was cut by 0 bases and J by 0 bases, with 12 bases left in between. The CDR3 protein is CASSVERTEYQETQYF. As DNA, the CDR3 is TGTGCCAGCAGCGTAGAGAGGACAGAGTACCAAGAGACCCAGTACTTC.

The chain couples TRBV30 to TRBJ2-5, with TRBD1 matching over 10 bases. The V gene's germline CDR1 is GTSNPN and CDR2 SVGIG (reference sequence). The CDR3 covers 16 residues. V was clipped by 2 bases and J by 5 bases; unmatched bases: 11. CDR3: CAWSSRDRGSWETQYF. DNA for the CDR3: TGTGCCTGGAGTTCACGGGACAGGGGATCTTGGGAGACCCAGTACTTC. The variable domain in full, completed from reference TRBV30 and TRBJ2-5, reads SQTIHQWPATLVQPVGSPLSLECTVEGTSNPNLYWYRQAAGRGLQLLFYSVGIGQISSEVPQNLSASRPQDRQFILSSKKLLLSDSGFYLCAWSSRDRGSWETQYFGPGTRLLVL.

The table lists this clone with a count of one. V is TRBV9 and J is TRBJ1-6; the D is unclear. CDR3 length: 15 amino acids. Trimming removed 0 bases at V and 6 bases at J, with 10 bases between. Looked up from germline, CDR1 is SGDLS and CDR2 is YYNGEE. In nucleotides, the CDR3 is TGTGCCAGCAGCGTAGAATTTAGTCGTAATTCACCCCTCCACTTT. As protein: CASSVEFSRNSPLHF.

The chain recombines TRBV7-2 with TRBJ1-6; D gene uncertain. Trimming shortened V by 4 bases and J by 14 bases, and 15 bases separated the two germline ends. The CDR3 consists of 13 residues. Per germline, CDR1 SGHTA and CDR2 FQGNSA. CDR3 nucleotide sequence: TGTGCCAGCAGCTCTTCGACTCGTGTTTCCCTCCACTTT. It yields the protein CASSSSTRVSLHF.

This sequence joins TRBV7-9 and TRBJ2-1; 10 bases line up with TRBD2. Germline V gene data show CDR1 as SEHNR and CDR2 as FQNEAQ (reference sequence). The junction had 3 bases not matched to a gene; V was cut back by 2 bases and J by 8 bases. There are 14 residues in the CDR3. The CDR3: CASSLSGGADEQFF. CDR3 sequence (DNA): TGTGCCAGCAGCTTAAGCGGGGGGGCCGATGAGCAGTTCTTC.